Detailed here is one TCR beta chain. This sample was included in a study of blood T cell repertoires in COVID-19. Methods used by the authors: Nucleated cell counts were estimated from reference gene primer amplification. The repertoire was sequenced with immunoSEQ multiplex PCR; TCRdb's copy has only in-frame clones and lacks some. The V and J calls and clone size come from that table; D and trimming were worked out from the DNA. The repertoire consists of approximately 97,000 clones, with 84% occurring once and the leading ten covering 9.5% to 10%. CDR1 is MNHEY, CDR2 SVGAGI, per germline. V was clipped by 0 bases and J by 4 bases, with 13 bases between them. This CDR3 contains 16 residues.

The clonotype originates from a man aged 35 to 55 with active or convalescent COVID-19. The sample taken for sequencing was peripheral blood. The rearrangement links TRBV6-5 to TRBJ1-3, with D maybe TRBD1 (5 bases). DNA of the CDR3: TGTGCCAGCAGTTACTCGAATCGGGGGGTAGGAAACACCATATATTTT. It translates to CASSYSNRGVGNTIYF.